The rows below give T cell receptor beta chains drawn from one sample of a study of cytomegalovirus exposure and HLA in healthy donors. Some clones are missing from TCRdb's copy, which holds only in-frame ones; the method was immunoSEQ multiplex PCR. The sample yields about 120,000 clones, 75% to 90% seen once. Sequencing was carried out using PBMCs. These receptors all come from a man between 18 and 29 years old in good health and CMV-seropositive. The CDR3 runs from the conserved cysteine through the conserved F or W. Each record gives: J gene, V gene, clone size, D gene, CDR3 protein, CDR3 DNA. The D gene is left open where the match is weak. The size of a clone is reported for some rows only, either as once, few or many, or as a class for expanded clones.

j_call: TRBJ1-6
v_call: TRBV5-1
clone_size: NA
d_call: NA
cdr3_aa: CASSPRVTGHNSPLHF
cdr3_nt: TGCGCCAGCAGCCCGAGGGTGACAGGCCATAATTCACCCCTCCACTTT

j_call: TRBJ2-1
v_call: TRBV6-4
clone_size: NA
d_call: TRBD2
cdr3_aa: CASSERLAGNNEQFF
cdr3_nt: TGTGCCAGCAGTGAGCGGCTAGCGGGGAACAATGAGCAGTTCTTC

j_call: TRBJ1-5
v_call: TRBV7-8
clone_size: NA
d_call: TRBD1
cdr3_aa: CASSSRDRGRQPQHF
cdr3_nt: TGTGCCAGCAGCTCACGGGACAGGGGGCGTCAGCCCCAGCATTTT

j_call: TRBJ2-1
v_call: TRBV6-5
clone_size: NA
d_call: NA
cdr3_aa: CASSSLPGEGNEQFF
cdr3_nt: TGTGCCAGCAGTTCCCTTCCGGGAGAGGGGAATGAGCAGTTCTTC

j_call: TRBJ2-3
v_call: TRBV4-3
clone_size: NA
d_call: NA
cdr3_aa: CASSQDQTNTDTQYF
cdr3_nt: TGCGCCAGCAGCCAAGATCAGACTAACACAGATACGCAGTATTTT

j_call: TRBJ2-5
v_call: TRBV20-1
clone_size: NA
d_call: NA
cdr3_aa: CSARLTQYF
cdr3_nt: TGCAGTGCTAGACTGACCCAGTACTTC

j_call: TRBJ1-2
v_call: TRBV10-3
clone_size: NA
d_call: NA
cdr3_aa: CAIHPRGGSIYGYTF
cdr3_nt: TGTGCCATCCACCCCCGGGGGGGCAGCATCTATGGCTACACCTTC

j_call: TRBJ2-2
v_call: TRBV5-4
clone_size: NA
d_call: NA
cdr3_aa: CASSLYPGNTGELFF
cdr3_nt: TGTGCCAGCAGCTTGTATCCGGGTAACACCGGGGAGCTGTTTTTT

j_call: TRBJ2-5
v_call: TRBV7-6
clone_size: NA
d_call: TRBD1
cdr3_aa: CASSFPGQGDETQYF
cdr3_nt: TGTGCCAGCAGCTTCCCGGGACAGGGTGATGAGACCCAGTACTTC

j_call: TRBJ2-2
v_call: TRBV15
clone_size: once
d_call: TRBD1
cdr3_aa: CATSRDHPQGLANTGELFF
cdr3_nt: TGTGCCACCAGCAGAGATCACCCACAGGGGCTCGCGAACACCGGGGAGCTGTTTTTT

j_call: TRBJ2-7
v_call: TRBV11-2
clone_size: NA
d_call: TRBD2
cdr3_aa: CASSSGRGSYEQYF
cdr3_nt: TGTGCCAGCAGCTCTGGGAGGGGATCCTACGAGCAGTACTTC

j_call: TRBJ1-6
v_call: TRBV9
clone_size: NA
d_call: NA
cdr3_aa: CASSSHYNSPLHF
cdr3_nt: TGTGCCAGCAGCTCCCATTATAATTCACCCCTCCACTTT

j_call: TRBJ1-1
v_call: TRBV29-1
clone_size: NA
d_call: TRBD1
cdr3_aa: CSVIKTGAATEAFF
cdr3_nt: TGCAGCGTGATTAAGACAGGGGCAGCGACTGAAGCTTTCTTT

j_call: TRBJ1-1
v_call: TRBV11-2
clone_size: NA
d_call: NA
cdr3_aa: CASSLVAGSMNTEAFF
cdr3_nt: TGTGCCAGCAGCTTAGTAGCAGGGTCAATGAACACTGAAGCTTTCTTT

j_call: TRBJ2-5
v_call: TRBV7-9
clone_size: NA
d_call: NA
cdr3_aa: CASSRPPGEETQYF
cdr3_nt: TGTGCCAGCAGCCGTCCCCCGGGGGAAGAGACCCAGTACTTC

j_call: TRBJ2-7
v_call: TRBV6-5
clone_size: once
d_call: NA
cdr3_aa: CASRRTGSSYEQYF
cdr3_nt: TGTGCCAGCAGACGGACTGGGAGCTCCTACGAGCAGTACTTC

j_call: TRBJ1-6
v_call: TRBV28
clone_size: NA
d_call: TRBD1
cdr3_aa: CASRDRGSPLHF
cdr3_nt: TGTGCCAGCCGCGACAGGGGCTCACCCCTCCACTTT

j_call: TRBJ2-7
v_call: TRBV27
clone_size: NA
d_call: NA
cdr3_aa: CASSSGAGEIYEQYF
cdr3_nt: TGTGCCAGCAGTTCTGGGGCAGGGGAGATCTACGAGCAGTACTTC

j_call: TRBJ2-5
v_call: TRBV7-2
clone_size: once
d_call: TRBD1
cdr3_aa: CASRQGVEETQYF
cdr3_nt: TGTGCCAGCAGACAGGGGGTAGAAGAGACCCAGTACTTC

j_call: TRBJ1-1
v_call: TRBV6-5
clone_size: NA
d_call: NA
cdr3_aa: CASSSRGTEAFF
cdr3_nt: TGTGCCAGCAGTTCCAGGGGCACTGAAGCTTTCTTT

j_call: TRBJ1-5
v_call: TRBV25-1
clone_size: NA
d_call: NA
cdr3_aa: CASRGGNSNQPQHF
cdr3_nt: TGTGCCAGCAGAGGAGGGAATAGCAATCAGCCCCAGCATTTT

j_call: TRBJ2-2
v_call: TRBV5-1
clone_size: NA
d_call: NA
cdr3_aa: CASRQNTGELFF
cdr3_nt: TGCGCCAGCAGACAGAACACCGGGGAGCTGTTTTTT

j_call: TRBJ1-5
v_call: TRBV16
clone_size: NA
d_call: NA
cdr3_aa: CASSPLGRDQPQHF
cdr3_nt: TGTGCCAGCAGCCCTTTGGGCAGGGATCAGCCCCAGCATTTT

j_call: TRBJ2-7
v_call: TRBV14
clone_size: NA
d_call: TRBD1
cdr3_aa: CASSQRRDRADEQYF
cdr3_nt: TGTGCCAGCAGCCAACGGCGAGACAGGGCCGACGAGCAGTACTTC

j_call: TRBJ1-1
v_call: TRBV25-1
clone_size: NA
d_call: NA
cdr3_aa: CASSDTGDMNTEAFF
cdr3_nt: TGTGCCAGCAGTGATACAGGAGACATGAACACTGAAGCTTTCTTT

j_call: TRBJ2-3
v_call: TRBV6-6
clone_size: NA
d_call: TRBD2
cdr3_aa: CASNIAGPDTQYF
cdr3_nt: TGTGCCAGCAACATAGCGGGGCCGGATACGCAGTATTTT

j_call: TRBJ1-4
v_call: TRBV2
clone_size: once
d_call: NA
cdr3_aa: CASLVVPGEKLFF
cdr3_nt: TGTGCCAGCCTGGTGGTACCGGGTGAAAAACTGTTTTTT

j_call: TRBJ1-3
v_call: TRBV18
clone_size: NA
d_call: NA
cdr3_aa: CASSPPGQEGINTIYF
cdr3_nt: TGTGCCAGCTCACCACCGGGGCAGGAGGGGATTAACACCATATATTTT

j_call: TRBJ2-7
v_call: TRBV4-3
clone_size: NA
d_call: NA
cdr3_aa: CASSQGNEAAYEQYF
cdr3_nt: TGCGCCAGCAGCCAGGGTAACGAAGCGGCCTACGAGCAGTACTTC

j_call: TRBJ2-1
v_call: TRBV5-1
clone_size: once
d_call: TRBD1
cdr3_aa: CASSLAPRDRGYNEQFF
cdr3_nt: TGCGCCAGCAGCTTGGCCCCAAGGGACAGGGGGTACAATGAGCAGTTCTTC

j_call: TRBJ1-2
v_call: TRBV7-2
clone_size: NA
d_call: NA
cdr3_aa: CASSETVPNYGYTF
cdr3_nt: TGTGCCAGCAGCGAGACAGTCCCGAACTATGGCTACACCTTC

j_call: TRBJ1-1
v_call: TRBV6-5
clone_size: NA
d_call: NA
cdr3_aa: CASSYSSEGNTEAFF
cdr3_nt: TGTGCCAGCAGTTACTCTTCCGAGGGGAACACTGAAGCTTTCTTT

j_call: TRBJ1-1
v_call: TRBV11-2
clone_size: NA
d_call: TRBD1
cdr3_aa: CASSSTGATTEAFF
cdr3_nt: TGTGCCAGCAGCTCGACAGGGGCGACCACTGAAGCTTTCTTT

j_call: TRBJ1-1
v_call: TRBV27
clone_size: NA
d_call: TRBD1
cdr3_aa: CASPQGPNTEAFF
cdr3_nt: TGTGCCAGCCCACAGGGGCCGAACACTGAAGCTTTCTTT

j_call: TRBJ1-2
v_call: TRBV19
clone_size: NA
d_call: NA
cdr3_aa: CASIRETGDQGYTF
cdr3_nt: TGTGCCAGTATTCGAGAGACGGGGGATCAGGGCTACACCTTC

j_call: TRBJ2-7
v_call: TRBV6-5
clone_size: NA
d_call: TRBD1
cdr3_aa: CASRRQGGGEQYF
cdr3_nt: TGTGCCAGCAGAAGACAGGGGGGTGGCGAGCAGTACTTC

j_call: TRBJ2-2
v_call: TRBV11-3
clone_size: NA
d_call: TRBD2
cdr3_aa: CASSLSGGADTGELFF
cdr3_nt: TGTGCCAGCAGCTTAAGCGGGGGGGCTGACACCGGGGAGCTGTTTTTT

j_call: TRBJ1-4
v_call: TRBV4-2
clone_size: once
d_call: NA
cdr3_aa: CASSQEGAGPGNEKLFF
cdr3_nt: TGTGCCAGCAGCCAAGAAGGGGCAGGACCGGGTAATGAAAAACTGTTTTTT

j_call: TRBJ2-7
v_call: TRBV7-2
clone_size: NA
d_call: TRBD1
cdr3_aa: CASSLSVGTGINEQYF
cdr3_nt: TGTGCCAGCAGCTTATCAGTCGGGACAGGTATAAACGAGCAGTACTTC

j_call: TRBJ2-7
v_call: TRBV5-1
clone_size: NA
d_call: NA
cdr3_aa: CASSFRAGSSYEQYF
cdr3_nt: TGCGCCAGCAGCTTTCGGGCGGGGAGCTCCTACGAGCAGTACTTC

j_call: TRBJ1-6
v_call: TRBV19
clone_size: NA
d_call: NA
cdr3_aa: CASRQGILDSPLHF
cdr3_nt: TGTGCCAGTAGACAGGGAATCTTAGATTCACCCCTCCACTTT

j_call: TRBJ2-5
v_call: TRBV10-3
clone_size: NA
d_call: TRBD1
cdr3_aa: CAIREDREETQYF
cdr3_nt: TGTGCCATCAGGGAGGACAGGGAGGAGACCCAGTACTTC

j_call: TRBJ1-5
v_call: TRBV7-2
clone_size: NA
d_call: TRBD1
cdr3_aa: CASSPRSTGASNQPQHF
cdr3_nt: TGTGCCAGCAGCCCGAGATCGACAGGGGCGAGCAATCAGCCCCAGCATTTT